The 27 T cell receptor beta chains given below trace back to one sample, sequenced in a study of blood T cell repertoires in COVID-19. TCRdb keeps only in-frame clones here, not all; method: immunoSEQ multiplex PCR. This table has about 120,000 clones, 85% appearing once. The source material was peripheral blood. The receptor set was obtained from a human donor in a cohort sampled during active COVID-19.

This sequence joins TRBV7-8 and TRBJ2-3; possible D gene TRBD2, 7 bases. Germline CDR1 is SGHVS and CDR2 is FQNEAQ. The V end was cut by 1 base, the J end by 3 bases, with 11 bases between. This CDR3 contains 15 residues. The CDR3 bases are TGTGCCAGCAGCTTAGTCGCGGGGGCAACAGATACGCAGTATTTT. Translating it yields CASSLVAGATDTQYF.

This rearrangement joins TRBV20-1 to TRBJ1-2; D gene uncertain. CDR3 length equals 14 residues. Germline CDR1 is DFQATT and CDR2 is SNEGSKA (reference sequence). With 3 bases removed from V and 4 bases from J, the gap between germline ends came to 15 bases. The CDR3 region is CSASSREGGYGYTF. The CDR3 coding sequence is TGCAGTGCTAGTAGTAGGGAGGGTGGCTATGGCTACACCTTC.

This clone has more than one count but fewer than ten. J is TRBJ2-7 and V is TRBV6-5; 7 bases line up with TRBD1. The junction had 9 bases not matched to a gene; V was cut back by 3 bases and J by 4 bases. CDR1 is MNHEY, CDR2 SVGAGI, per germline. CDR3 length: 15 residues. The CDR3 protein is CASSYRQGSLYEQYF. For the CDR3, the DNA is TGTGCCAGCAGTTATCGACAGGGATCTTTGTACGAGCAGTACTTC.

V and J are TRBV6-6 and TRBJ2-2; tentatively, D is TRBD2 (6 bases). Germline CDR1 is MNHNY and CDR2 is SVGAGI (reference sequence). Trimming removed 8 bases at V and 1 base at J, with 8 bases between. The CDR3 runs to 13 residues. The CDR3 nucleotides are TGTGCCAGCCCAGCGGGGAACACCGGGGAGCTGTTTTTT. This sequence encodes CASPAGNTGELFF.

The chain recombines TRBV10-3 with TRBJ1-3; 8 positions agree with TRBD1. The CDR3 length is 13 residues. Germline V gene sequence: CDR1 ENHRY, CDR2 SYGVKD. With 8 bases clipped from V and 2 bases from J, the junction kept 2 bases outside the gene matches. CDR3: CAIAGGTGNTIYF. In DNA form, the CDR3 reads TGTGCCATCGCAGGGGGCACTGGAAACACCATATATTTT.

On this clone: The sample carries other DNA sequences with the same CDR3. V and J are TRBV7-2 and TRBJ1-2; weak D call: TRBD1 (6 bases). From germline, CDR1 is SGHTA and CDR2 FQGNSA. The ends were cut back, 1 base at V and 2 bases at J, with 8 bases in the middle. The CDR3 is 14 residues long. CDR3 residues: CASSLGQGNYGYTF. CDR3 nucleotides: TGTGCCAGCAGCTTAGGGCAGGGGAACTATGGCTACACCTTC.

This clone was seen only a few times. The chain links TRBV15 to TRBJ2-7; TRBD2 aligns across 8 bases. CDR1 is LNHNV and CDR2 is YYDKDF in the germline V gene (reference sequence). V lost 1 base, J lost 7 bases, and 15 bases stayed unmatched. The CDR3 sequence is 17 residues long. For the CDR3, the DNA is TGTGCCACCAGCAGAGGAGCGGGGGTTGGCAACCCTAAAGAGCAGTACTTC. Amino acid sequence: CATSRGAGVGNPKEQYF.

This chain connects TRBV24-1 to TRBJ2-2; D is unclear. V lost 5 bases, J lost 4 bases, and 7 bases lay in between. CDR1 and CDR2 (germline): KGHDR, SFDVKD. The CDR3 spans 13 residues. CDR3 region: CATSAGFTGELFF. Written as DNA, the CDR3 is TGTGCCACCAGTGCAGGATTCACCGGGGAGCTGTTTTTT.

This rearrangement joins TRBV6-2 or TRBV6-3 to TRBJ2-7; maybe TRBD1 (7 bases). CDR3 size: 14 residues. In germline, CDR1 is MNHEY, CDR2 SVGEGT. V lost 5 bases to trimming and J lost 4 bases, with 15 bases between them. CDR3 region: CASSRDSGFYEQYF. The CDR3 DNA follows: TGTGCCAGCAGTAGGGACAGCGGGTTTTACGAGCAGTACTTC.

The CDR3 reads CASGLGGTGQLYGYTF. DNA of the CDR3: TGTGCTAGTGGTTTGGGGGGGACAGGGCAACTCTATGGCTACACCTTC. The chain recombines TRBV12-5 with TRBJ1-2; 9 nucleotides align to TRBD1. The CDR3 runs 16 residues. With V trimmed by 1 base and J by 4 bases, 7 bases remained unmatched. Germline V gives CDR1 LGHNT, CDR2 FRNRAP.

V usage is TRBV5-1 and J usage is TRBJ1-6; 10 bases are shared with TRBD1. The ends lost 6 bases at V and 10 bases at J; junction bases unmatched: 7. This CDR3 is 14 amino acids long. Germline CDR1 SGHRS, CDR2 YFSETQ. The CDR3 coding sequence is TGCGCCAGCACCAACGACAGGGGGCTGTCACCCCTCCACTTT. It codes for CASTNDRGLSPLHF.

The chain has TRBV6-2 or TRBV6-3 and TRBJ2-7, with a tentative D call TRBD2 (7 bases). From germline, CDR1 is MNHEY and CDR2 SVGEGT. The CDR3 consists of 14 residues. Trimming took off 2 bases at V and 5 bases at J, with 13 bases between the two ends. The CDR3 loop reads CASSYVGGLDEQYF. The DNA for the CDR3 is TGTGCCAGCAGTTACGTCGGGGGGCTCGACGAGCAGTACTTC.

The genes are TRBV5-6 and TRBJ2-2, with 12 bases fitting TRBD1. The CDR3 is made up of 15 amino acids. Germline CDR1 is SGHDT and CDR2 is YYEEEE. J was trimmed by 3 bases and V by 7 bases; bases with no gene match: 4. The CDR3 region is CASGDRGRDTGELFF. CDR3 bases: TGTGCCAGCGGGGACAGGGGGCGTGACACCGGGGAGCTGTTTTTT.

The rearrangement joins TRBV30 to TRBJ2-5; perhaps TRBD1 as D (6 bases). This CDR3 is 14 amino acids long. The V gene's germline CDR1 is GTSNPN and CDR2 SVGIG (reference sequence). Trimming pared 3 bases from V and 7 bases from J, leaving 18 bases between. This chain's CDR3 is CAWSSQGTDGTQYF. In DNA form, the CDR3 reads TGTGCCTGGAGCTCGCAGGGGACGGATGGGACCCAGTACTTC.

V usage is TRBV6-1 and J usage is TRBJ1-4, with D tentatively TRBD1 (5 bases). The CDR3 is made up of 13 amino acids. The germline V gene has CDR1 MNHNS and CDR2 SASEGT. V gave up 3 bases and J gave up 8 bases, with 10 bases separating them. The CDR3 DNA reads as TGTGCCAGCAGTGAGCAGGGTTACGAAAAACTGTTTTTT. Translating it yields CASSEQGYEKLFF.

The chain links TRBV5-6 to TRBJ1-6; TRBD1 might be the D (5 bases). The CDR3 has 12 amino acids. Per germline, CDR1 SGHDT and CDR2 YYEEEE. The V end lost 2 bases, the J end lost 10 bases, and 7 bases lay between the germline ends. The CDR3 here is CASSFGGSPLHF. CDR3 sequence (DNA): TGTGCCAGCAGCTTTGGGGGGTCACCCCTCCACTTT.

The rearrangement links TRBV10-3 to TRBJ1-1, with TRBD1 as a possible D gene (5 bases). The CDR3 is 15 amino acids. Germline-derived CDR1 and CDR2 are ENHRY and SYGVKD. V lost 3 bases and J lost 0, with 11 bases in between. Written as DNA, the CDR3 is TGTGCCATCAGTGAACCGCGGGGCATGAACACTGAAGCTTTCTTT. Its protein product is CAISEPRGMNTEAFF.

This chain uses TRBV3-1 (or the pseudogene TRBV3-2) with TRBJ2-4; D perhaps matches TRBD2 (6 bases). The CDR3 contains 13 residues. V was pared by 6 bases and J by 8 bases, with 14 bases between. CDR1 LGHDT and CDR2 YNNKEL come from the germline V gene (reference sequence). In nucleotides, the CDR3 is TGTGCCAGCAGACCGTTAGGAGGGTACATTCAGTACTTC. Translated, it gives CASRPLGGYIQYF.

The J gene is TRBJ2-1, the V gene TRBV7-2, with 8 nucleotides matching TRBD2. This CDR3 is 15 amino acids long. Trimming removed 4 bases from V and 6 bases from J; junction bases left unmatched: 8. Germline-derived CDR1 and CDR2 are SGHTA and FQGNSA. The CDR3 DNA is TGTGCCAGCAGCTCTTATCGGGGGGGCCGCAATGAGCAGTTCTTC. Translating gives CASSSYRGGRNEQFF.

The chain uses TRBV7-9 and TRBJ1-1; D is undetermined. V was shortened by 4 bases and J by 4 bases, with 7 bases between the two germline ends. The germline CDR1 and CDR2 sequences are SEHNR and FQNEAQ (reference sequence). This CDR3 has 12 amino acids. The CDR3: CASSSEGTEAFF. The CDR3 nucleotides read TGTGCCAGCAGCTCGGAGGGCACTGAAGCTTTCTTT.

This chain connects TRBV9 to TRBJ2-1; tentatively, D is TRBD1 (6 bases). Germline-derived CDR1 and CDR2 are SGDLS and YYNGEE. V gave up 4 bases and J gave up 7 bases, with 15 bases separating them. The CDR3 contains 14 residues. CDR3 sequence: CASSHNRDTNEQFF. For the CDR3, the DNA is TGTGCCAGCAGCCATAACAGGGATACGAATGAGCAGTTCTTC.

This chain joins TRBV24-1 and TRBJ2-7; D call uncertain. V was shortened by 5 bases and J by 0 bases, with 7 bases between the two germline ends. Germline V lookup: CDR1 KGHDR, CDR2 SFDVKD. The CDR3 has 13 residues. CDR3 DNA sequence: TGTGCCACCAGTGTCTTGAGCTCCTACGAGCAGTACTTC. Translating gives CATSVLSSYEQYF.

The genes are TRBV10-3 and TRBJ2-3; the match to TRBD1 covers 7 bases. This CDR3 spans 15 amino acids. V shed 7 bases, J shed 1 base, and the junction held 8 bases outside the gene matches. CDR1 is ENHRY, CDR2 SYGVKD, per germline. The CDR3 spells CAIKGAVAGTDTQYF. The DNA for the CDR3 is TGTGCCATCAAGGGGGCTGTCGCGGGCACAGATACGCAGTATTTT.

The V and J genes are TRBV28 and TRBJ1-1, with 8 bases fitting TRBD1. CDR1 is MDHEN, CDR2 SYDVKM, per germline. This CDR3 is 15 amino acids long. Trimming took 6 bases from V and 4 from J; bases not matched to a gene: 10. Here the CDR3 DNA reads TGTGCCAGCAGAACCCCAGGGGGCGCGGGCACTGAAGCTTTCTTT. It is translated as CASRTPGGAGTEAFF. Together with reference TRBV28 and TRBJ1-1, the CDR3 gives the full variable domain: DVKVTQSSRYLVKRTGEKVFLECVQDMDHENMFWYRQDPGLGLRLIYFSYDVKMKEKGDIPEGYSVSREKKERFSLILESASTNQTSMYLCASRTPGGAGTEAFFGQGTRLTVV.

The gene calls are TRBV2 and TRBJ2-2; 11 positions match TRBD2. V shed 4 bases, J shed 6 bases, and the junction held 4 bases outside the gene matches. Germline assignment: CDR1 SNHLY and CDR2 FYNNEI. CDR3 length equals 15 residues. The CDR3 sequence: CASSGVAGGAGELFF. The CDR3 coding sequence is TGTGCCAGCAGTGGAGTAGCGGGGGGGGCCGGGGAGCTGTTTTTT.

The chain links TRBV15 to TRBJ1-1, with 7 bases matching TRBD1. Germline V CDR1 and CDR2: LNHNV, YYDKDF (reference sequence). Unmatched junction bases numbered 10, after V lost 1 base and J lost 2 bases. This CDR3 spans 17 amino acids. The CDR3 bases are TGTGCCACCAGCAGAGGCGCCGGGACAGCTATTAACACTGAAGCTTTCTTT. Protein: CATSRGAGTAINTEAFF.

The CDR3 DNA reads as TGTGCCAGCAGTTCGACGGGACAGTTCTCCTACGAGCAGTACTTC. This codes for CASSSTGQFSYEQYF. The V call is TRBV28, the J call TRBJ2-7, with 7 bases matching TRBD1. Germline lookup yields CDR1 MDHEN and CDR2 SYDVKM. The CDR3 consists of 15 residues. V was clipped by 4 bases and J by 0 bases; unmatched bases: 6.